This note documents a single TCR beta chain sequence. Trimming took off 6 bases at V and 5 bases at J, with 16 bases between the two ends. Germline CDR1 and CDR2: SEHNR and FQNEAQ (reference sequence). This CDR3 is 14 amino acids long. During its preparation, the TCRbeta library received unique molecular identifiers. TCRdb processed the PCR reads anew with MiXCR; each CDR3 protein has one entry. The sample has some 310,000 distinct CDR3 sequences, 23% seen once. This sample stems from a study of T-cell reconstitution after alpha-beta-depleted transplantation in children. This TCR came from a male patient under 18 who had a stem cell transplant for acute lymphoblastic leukemia, so the T cells may come from the graft donor. This specimen was PBMCs, mostly from graft donor cells, taken 180 days after TCRalphabeta/CD19-depleted stem cell transplant. The J gene is TRBJ1-1, the V gene TRBV7-9, with D possibly matching TRBD1 (5 bases). Written as DNA, the CDR3 is TGTGCCAGCAGGGAGAATAGGGGCGCGACTGAAGCTTTCTTT. Translation gives CASRENRGATEAFF.